Below, 15 T cell receptor beta chains from the same sample are listed, as sequenced in a study of cytomegalovirus exposure and HLA in healthy donors. This PCR relied on a set of 60 Vbeta primers and 13 Jbeta primers. This table comes from immunoSEQ multiplex PCR, and its TCRdb copy is limited to in-frame clones, with some not included. The profile covers under 200,000 clones, with almost 80% appearing a single time and approximately 1.4% taken by the ten largest. Sequenced input: PBMCs. The receptors were gathered from a man in his thirties or forties in good health and CMV-seronegative.

The chain uses TRBV4-3 and TRBJ1-2; D not certain. The V gene lost 0 bases and the J gene lost 5 bases, with 22 bases spanning the gap. The CDR3 sequence is 18 residues long. Germline V gene lookup returns CDR1 LGHNA and CDR2 YSLEER. CDR3 sequence reads: CASSQDLVGWERAYGYTF. The CDR3 DNA reads TGCGCCAGCAGCCAAGATCTCGTGGGGTGGGAGAGGGCTTATGGCTACACCTTC.

V and J are TRBV5-4 and TRBJ2-5; D gene ambiguous. CDR1 is SGHNT and CDR2 is YYREEE in the germline V gene (reference sequence). The V gene lost 0 bases and the J gene lost 4 bases, with 7 bases spanning the gap. This CDR3 is 13 amino acids long. The DNA for the CDR3 is TGTGCCAGCAGCTTGGCGAGTTTAGAGACCCAGTACTTC. It yields the protein CASSLASLETQYF.

The chain carries TRBV6-5 and TRBJ1-2, with 9 nucleotides matching TRBD1. Germline V gene sequence: CDR1 MNHEY, CDR2 SVGAGI. This CDR3 comprises 13 residues. Trimming removed 2 bases from V and 8 bases from J; junction bases left unmatched: 3. CDR3 in amino acids: CASSYGTGRGYTF. CDR3 DNA sequence: TGTGCCAGCAGTTACGGGACAGGGAGAGGCTACACCTTC.

CDR3 in amino acids: CATSRPREAHEQYF. The CDR3 DNA sequence: TGTGCCACCAGCAGACCGAGGGAAGCGCACGAGCAGTACTTC. V is TRBV15 and J is TRBJ2-7, with a tentative D call TRBD2 (5 bases). Trimming shortened V by 2 bases and J by 5 bases, and 13 bases separated the two germline ends. Germline V gives CDR1 LNHNV, CDR2 YYDKDF (reference sequence). The CDR3 runs to 14 residues.

V and J are TRBV5-6 and TRBJ1-2; 7 bases are a match to TRBD1. The CDR3 has 13 amino acids. CDR1 is SGHDT and CDR2 is YYEEEE in the germline V gene. V shed 3 bases, J shed 2 bases, and the junction held 1 base outside the gene matches. CDR3 DNA sequence: TGTGCCAGCAGCTCGACAGGGAACTATGGCTACACCTTC. Its protein is CASSSTGNYGYTF.

CDR3 sequence (DNA): TGTGCCAGCAGCTCCAGGGACTATGGCTACACCTTC. Translating it yields CASSSRDYGYTF. The chain uses TRBV5-4 and TRBJ1-2; D might be TRBD1 (5 bases). This CDR3 region has 12 residues. Germline loops: CDR1 SGHNT, CDR2 YYREEE (reference sequence). Trimming shortened V by 3 bases and J by 3 bases, and 6 bases separated the two germline ends. The variable domain in full, with the rest retrieved from reference TRBV5-4 and TRBJ1-2, is ETGVTQSPTHLIKTRGQQVTLRCSSQSGHNTVSWYQQALGQGPQFIFQYYREEENGRGNFPPRFSGLQFPNYSSELNVNALELDDSALYLCASSSRDYGYTFGSGTRLTVV.

The V call is TRBV19, the J call TRBJ1-1, with 8 nucleotides matching TRBD1. Germline V lookup: CDR1 LNHDA, CDR2 SQIVND (reference sequence). The V segment lost 6 bases and the J segment 6 bases; nucleotides outside the gene matches: 15. The length of the CDR3 is 16 residues. Here the CDR3 reads CASRDRVAASRAEAFF. The CDR3 nucleotides are TGTGCCAGTAGGGACAGGGTGGCCGCCTCGCGGGCTGAAGCTTTCTTT.

The chain joins TRBV15 to TRBJ2-6; 7 nucleotides line up with TRBD1. After removal of 1 base from V and 2 bases from J, the junction contained 2 bases not matched to a gene. Germline assignment: CDR1 LNHNV and CDR2 YYDKDF (reference sequence). The CDR3 sequence is 16 residues long. As DNA, the CDR3 is TGTGCCACCAGCAGAGCAGGGGGTGCTGGGGCCAACGTCCTGACTTTC. This codes for CATSRAGGAGANVLTF.

V is TRBV7-9 and J is TRBJ2-5, with 9 bases identical to TRBD2. The J call is doubtful: the DNA matches TRBJ2-7 better. This CDR3 contains 16 residues. Germline CDR1 reads SEHNR; CDR2 reads FQNEAQ (reference sequence). The chain's CDR3 is CASSLGASGEFFEQYF. The CDR3 DNA is TGTGCCAGCAGCTTAGGGGCTAGCGGGGAGTTTTTCGAGCAGTACTTC.

The table lists this clone with a count of one. The chain couples TRBV6-6 to TRBJ2-1; 9 nucleotides line up with TRBD1. V shed 5 bases and J 8 bases; nucleotides not matched to a gene: 10. The CDR3 has 15 amino acids. CDR1 and CDR2 (germline): MNHNY, SVGAGI (reference sequence). CDR3 bases: TGTGCCAGCAGTACGATGGGACAGGGTGATCATGAGCAGTTCTTC. Translated, it gives CASSTMGQGDHEQFF.

This clone was observed a few times. The CDR3 region is CASSLSNTLAYEQYF. Here the CDR3 DNA reads TGTGCCAGCAGTTTAAGTAACACGCTAGCCTACGAGCAGTACTTC. The chain is built from TRBV28 and TRBJ2-7, with no clear D. The germline V gene encodes CDR1 MDHEN and CDR2 SYDVKM. Trimming removed 2 bases at V and 2 bases at J, with 13 bases between. The CDR3 spans 15 residues.

The chain recombines TRBV18 with TRBJ2-3; D unresolved. This CDR3 is built from 14 residues. The V gene lost 4 bases and the J gene lost 0 bases, with 8 bases spanning the gap. Germline values: CDR1 KGHSH, CDR2 LQKENI. The CDR3 here is CASSLTPSTDTQYF. DNA for the CDR3: TGTGCCAGCTCACTTACTCCTAGCACAGATACGCAGTATTTT.

For the CDR3, the DNA is TGTGCCAGCAGCCCGGACAGGGACGAGCAGTACTTC. This sequence encodes CASSPDRDEQYF. This chain connects TRBV11-2 to TRBJ2-7; 8 nucleotides line up with TRBD1. J lost 5 bases, V lost 5 bases, and 2 bases had no gene match. This CDR3 region has 12 residues. CDR1 and CDR2 from the germline V gene are SGHAT and FQNNGV.

This clone showed up just a few times. V and J are TRBV6-1 and TRBJ1-5; 7 nucleotides match TRBD1. This CDR3 region has 13 residues. The V and J ends lost 8 bases and 3 bases, in that order; junction bases with no gene match: 4. From germline, CDR1 is MNHNS and CDR2 SASEGT. CDR3 nucleotides: TGTGCCAGCTCGGGACAGTACAATCAGCCCCAGCATTTT. It translates to CASSGQYNQPQHF.

J is TRBJ2-6 and V is TRBV30; no reliable D call. The V and J ends lost 7 bases and 0 bases respectively, with 7 bases between them. The length of the CDR3 is 13 residues. Germline assignment: CDR1 GTSNPN and CDR2 SVGIG (reference sequence). The CDR3 protein is CAYTTSGANVLTF. CDR3 DNA: TGTGCCTATACTACCTCTGGGGCCAACGTCCTGACTTTC.